A selection of T cell receptor beta chains follows, all from one sample in a study of cytomegalovirus exposure and HLA in healthy donors. Data came from immunoSEQ multiplex PCR; TCRdb stores just in-frame clones and leaves some out. This sample contains roughly 120,000 clones. Material for sequencing was PBMCs. All receptors derive from a man aged 25-45 years in good health and CMV-seronegative. The CDR3 runs from the conserved cysteine through the conserved F or W. The D gene is left open where the match is weak.

>15|.|TRBJ1-6|TRBV5-1
TGCGCCAGCAGCTTTCTAGGGGGGGATAATTCACCCCTCCACTTT
CASSFLGGDNSPLHF
>16|TRBD1|TRBJ1-3|TRBV5-4
TGTGCCAGCAGCCCGGGACAGGGCAAGGATAGGAACACCATATATTTT
CASSPGQGKDRNTIYF
>17|.|TRBJ2-1|TRBV4-3
TGCGCCAGCAGCCAAGTTACCGCTCCGACCCTAGGAGATGAGCAGTTCTTC
CASSQVTAPTLGDEQFF
>16|.|TRBJ1-3|TRBV7-9
TGTGCCAGCAGCTTAGCGTGGGAGGCCTCTGGAAACACCATATATTTT
CASSLAWEASGNTIYF
>13|TRBD1|TRBJ1-2|TRBV7-8
TGTGCCAGCAGCCTGGACAGGGGAAGTGGCTACACCTTC
CASSLDRGSGYTF
>16|TRBD1|TRBJ2-3|TRBV7-3
TGTGCCAGCAGCGAGAGAGGGGGACAGGGGGGAGATACGCAGTATTTT
CASSERGGQGGDTQYF
>15|TRBD2|TRBJ2-7|TRBV6-1
TGTGCCAGCAAAAGCGGGACTAGCGGGACTTTCGAGCAGTACTTC
CASKSGTSGTFEQYF
>13|.|TRBJ1-1|TRBV28
TGTGCCAGTAGTTCAGGAACGGAAACTGAAGCTTTCTTT
CASSSGTETEAFF
>19|TRBD2|TRBJ2-2|TRBV7-3
TGTGCCAGCAGCCCCGTCGGGACTAGCGGGAGGGCCGACACCGGGGAGCTGTTTTTT
CASSPVGTSGRADTGELFF
>15|TRBD2|TRBJ2-4|TRBV6-1
TGTGCCAGCAGTGAACTAGCGGGAGCCAAAAACATTCAGTACTTC
CASSELAGAKNIQYF
>11|.|TRBJ2-7|TRBV7-9
TGTGCCAGCAGCTTTAACCACGAGCAGTACTTC
CASSFNHEQYF
>15|.|TRBJ2-7|TRBV27
.
CASSSSMGGLYEQYF
>14|.|TRBJ2-7|TRBV28
TGTGCCAGCAGGGCGACAGGCCCGGCCTACGAGCAGTACTTC
CASRATGPAYEQYF
>15|.|TRBJ2-2|TRBV4-1
TGCGCCAGCAGCCAAGAGATCGGGAGTACCGGGGAGCTGTTTTTT
CASSQEIGSTGELFF
>18|TRBD2|TRBJ2-1|TRBV4-2
TGTGCCAGCAGCCAAGGGAGGCCCGGGACTAGCGGGCACAATGAGCAGTTCTTC
CASSQGRPGTSGHNEQFF
>15|.|TRBJ1-5|TRBV19
TGTGCCAGTAGTATACAGGGGAAAGGCAATCAGCCCCAGCATTTT
CASSIQGKGNQPQHF
>15|TRBD2|TRBJ2-5|TRBV6-1
TGTGCCAGCATCCGCGGGAGGGCGGGGCAAGAGACCCAGTACTTC
CASIRGRAGQETQYF
>18|TRBD1|TRBJ2-7|TRBV27
TGTGCCAGCAGTGCCCTCGATTGGGACAGGTGGAGCTCCTACGAGCAGTACTTC
CASSALDWDRWSSYEQYF
>13|.|TRBJ2-5|TRBV7-3
TGTGCCAGCAGCGCCGGACAGTTTGAGACCCAGTACTTC
CASSAGQFETQYF
>14|TRBD1|TRBJ1-2|TRBV7-3
TGTGCCAGCAGCTGGACCGGGACAGAGGATGGCTACACCTTC
CASSWTGTEDGYTF
>16|TRBD1|TRBJ2-5|TRBV13
TGTGCCAGCAGCTTTATCGGGACAGGGGCTGATGAGACCCAGTACTTC
CASSFIGTGADETQYF
>14|.|TRBJ2-7|TRBV6-6
TGTGCCAGCAAGGGAAAGGGGGGGTGGGGTGAGCAGTACTTC
CASKGKGGWGEQYF
>16|TRBD1|TRBJ2-3|TRBV4-2
TGTGCCAGCAGCCAAGGGGACAGGGAGAACACAGATACGCAGTATTTT
CASSQGDRENTDTQYF
>17|TRBD1|TRBJ1-4|TRBV18
TGTGCCAGCTCCCCCGGGACAGCGATATCAACTAATGAAAAACTGTTTTTT
CASSPGTAISTNEKLFF
>16|.|TRBJ1-6|TRBV6-5
TGTGCCAGCAGTTCAGGGGTTGTGGCGGCGAATTCACCCCTCCACTTT
CASSSGVVAANSPLHF
>13|.|TRBJ2-7|TRBV29-1
TGCAGCGTTCTGGACTGGCCGGATAGGTGGCAGTACTTC
CSVLDWPDRWQYF
>12|.|TRBJ1-5|TRBV19
TGTGCCAGTAGTAATGGGGGGGGGTCCCAGCATTTT
CASSNGGGSQHF
>15|TRBD2|TRBJ2-2|TRBV6-5
TGTGCCAGCTCTGGTGTGGCGGGAGAAACCGGGGAGCTGTTTTTT
CASSGVAGETGELFF
>15|.|TRBJ2-1|TRBV7-6
TGTGCCAGCAGCTTAGAGCGGTCGACCCCCCATGAGCAGTTCTTC
CASSLERSTPHEQFF
>13|.|TRBJ2-1|TRBV25-1
TGTGCCAGCAGAGAGACTAGTGGGAATGAGCAGTTCTTC
CASRETSGNEQFF
>16|TRBD2|TRBJ2-3|TRBV11-3
TGTGCCAGCAGTCTTACTAGCGGGAGCGTCACAGATACGCAGTATTTT
CASSLTSGSVTDTQYF
>14|.|TRBJ2-7|TRBV10-3
TGTGCCATCAGTGATAGGACTCCCTCCTACGAGCAGTACTTC
CAISDRTPSYEQYF
>16|TRBD2|TRBJ2-5|TRBV6-6
TGTGCCAGCAGTTACCCGGCGGGGAGGGTCCAAGAGACCCAGTACTTC
CASSYPAGRVQETQYF
>13|TRBD1|TRBJ2-7|TRBV10-3
TGTGCCATCAGTGACGGGACAGGCTACGAGCAGTACTTC
CAISDGTGYEQYF
>13|.|TRBJ2-7|TRBV28
TGTGCCAGCATTTCCCCCGGGTCATACGAGCAGTACTTC
CASISPGSYEQYF
>15|.|TRBJ1-3|TRBV19
TGTGCCAGTAGTATGAACAGGGATACTGGAAACACCATATATTTT
CASSMNRDTGNTIYF
>16|TRBD2|TRBJ2-1|TRBV5-1
TGCGCCAGCAGCTTGGAAGTCGGGGGGGCCTACAATGAGCAGTTCTTC
CASSLEVGGAYNEQFF
>16|TRBD1|TRBJ1-2|TRBV5-1
TGCGCCAGCAGCCTCTCGGGGACAGCTTCTAACTATGGCTACACCTTC
CASSLSGTASNYGYTF
>17|.|TRBJ2-3|TRBV5-6
TGTGCCAGCAGCGGCGAGTGGGCAGGGCGCCAGGGGGATACGCAGTATTTT
CASSGEWAGRQGDTQYF
>14|.|TRBJ2-5|TRBV5-1
TGCGCCAGCAGCTTGGCAGGGAACCAAGAGACCCAGTACTTC
CASSLAGNQETQYF
>15|TRBD2|TRBJ2-1|TRBV7-2
TGTGCCAGCAGCTTAGAGTTTCTAGCGGGACCTGAGCAGTTCTTC
CASSLEFLAGPEQFF
>13|.|TRBJ2-2|TRBV7-9
TGTGCCAGCAGCTCCACCGGAGCCGGGGAGCTGTTTTTT
CASSSTGAGELFF
>11|TRBD2|TRBJ2-3|TRBV29-1
TGCAGCGTCTTTAGCGGGGATACGCAGTATTTT
CSVFSGDTQYF